These 18 T cell receptor beta chains originate from one sample sequenced in a study of cytomegalovirus exposure and HLA in healthy donors (dated by TCRdb to about 2017). Library preparation employed the immunoSEQ multiplex PCR assay. A mixture of 60 forward primers for TCR Vbeta segments and 13 reverse primers for TCR Jbeta segments was used in the multiplex PCR. TCRdb carries this immuneACCESS record with in-frame sequences only. Its versions omit some clonotypes, under half of them owing to an unresolved V gene in the studies checked, with the rest unexplained. The sample yields around 140,000 clones; more than 60% were counted once. The ten most abundant clones make up about 1.7% of the sample. Specimen: PBMCs. These receptors were obtained from a female donor in good health and CMV-seronegative.

This clone was picked up a small number of times. This sequence joins TRBV4-1 and TRBJ1-1; D remains unclear. This CDR3 contains 14 residues. The germline V gene encodes CDR1 MGHRA and CDR2 YSYEKL. Trimming took 0 bases from V and 3 from J, leaving 8 bases between them. The CDR3 DNA is TGCGCCAGCAGCCAAGACGGAGGGCACACTGAAGCTTTCTTT. Its translation: CASSQDGGHTEAFF.

This clone was observed a single time. The chain joins TRBV14 to TRBJ2-2, with 10 bases fitting TRBD1. Germline V gene sequence: CDR1 SGHDN, CDR2 FVKESK. Trimming took 4 bases from V and 3 from J; bases not matched to a gene: 11. The CDR3 is made up of 18 amino acids. This CDR3 reads CASSRWTGGRPDTGELFF. CDR3 nucleotides: TGTGCCAGCAGCCGCTGGACAGGGGGAAGGCCTGACACCGGGGAGCTGTTTTTT.

This clone was detected only a few times. The genes are TRBV7-3 and TRBJ1-1; D is ambiguous. CDR3 length equals 13 residues. Germline V CDR1 and CDR2: SGHTA, FQGTGA. The V gene lost 5 bases and the J gene lost 3 bases, with 10 bases spanning the gap. The CDR3 DNA sequence: TGTGCCAGCAGCCCCTCGGGGTACACTGAAGCTTTCTTT. Translating gives CASSPSGYTEAFF. Looking up the rest from reference TRBV7-3 and TRBJ1-1 gives the full variable domain: GAGVSQTPSNKVTEKGKYVELRCDPISGHTALYWYRQSLGQGPEFLIYFQGTGAADDSGLPNDRFFAVRPEGSVSTLKIQRTERGDSAVYLCASSPSGYTEAFFGQGTRLTVV.

The chain joins TRBV5-4 to TRBJ2-5; a weak D match, TRBD2 (6 bases). Near its end, the DNA agrees better with TRBJ2-7, so the J call may be wrong. CDR1 and CDR2 from the germline V gene are SGHNT and YYREEE (reference sequence). This CDR3 spans 15 amino acids. CDR3 sequence (DNA): TGTGCCAGCAGCATACGGGACTTAAACTCCTACGAGCAGTACTTC. This translates into CASSIRDLNSYEQYF.

This clone was recorded only once. The rearrangement links TRBV5-1 to TRBJ2-5; 7 bases match TRBD2. CDR3 length: 13 amino acids. The germline gives CDR1 SGHRS, CDR2 YFSETQ. After removal of 5 bases from V and 2 bases from J, the junction contained 3 bases not matched to a gene. The chain's CDR3 is CASSLAVQETQYF. The CDR3 bases are TGCGCCAGCAGTCTAGCGGTACAAGAGACCCAGTACTTC.

The V and J genes are TRBV7-9 and TRBJ2-7, with 10 bases fitting TRBD1. V dropped 10 bases and J dropped 5; count of bases not matched to a gene: 11. The CDR3 totals 14 residues. CDR1 and CDR2 (germline): SEHNR, FQNEAQ (reference sequence). CDR3 loop: CAINPGQGINEQYF. The CDR3 DNA reads as TGTGCCATCAATCCGGGACAGGGGATAAACGAGCAGTACTTC.

V and J are TRBV13 and TRBJ2-7, with D possibly matching TRBD1 (5 bases). The CDR3 totals 14 residues. Germline values: CDR1 PRHDT, CDR2 FYEKMQ (reference sequence). The ends were cut back, 4 bases at V and 3 bases at J, with 13 bases in the middle. The CDR3 region is CASSWAGLNYEQYF. For the CDR3, the DNA is TGTGCCAGCAGCTGGGCAGGGCTAAACTACGAGCAGTACTTC.

The chain is built from TRBV9 and TRBJ2-2; D is undetermined. V shed 0 bases and J shed 0 bases, with 9 bases lying between them. This CDR3 spans 16 amino acids. Germline V gene lookup returns CDR1 SGDLS and CDR2 YYNGEE. The CDR3: CASSVDRAANTGELFF. The CDR3 coding sequence is TGTGCCAGCAGCGTAGATCGAGCCGCGAACACCGGGGAGCTGTTTTTT.

This clone has only one observation. This chain joins TRBV6-1 and TRBJ1-5; D might be TRBD1 (5 bases). From germline, CDR1 is MNHNS and CDR2 SASEGT. This CDR3 has 16 amino acids. V lost 1 base, J lost 3 bases, and 13 bases lay in between. In nucleotides, the CDR3 is TGTGCCAGCAGTGAAGGGGCAGGGCAGCCCAATCAGCCCCAGCATTTT. This translates into CASSEGAGQPNQPQHF.

For the CDR3, the DNA is TGTGCCACCAGAGGGTCTTCTGGACTAGCGGGATCCTACGAGCAGTACTTC. This translates into CATRGSSGLAGSYEQYF. V usage is TRBV10-3 and J usage is TRBJ2-7; the match to TRBD2 covers 12 bases. V was pared by 10 bases and J by 1 base, with 14 bases of the junction left unmatched. CDR3 length: 17 amino acids. Germline V CDR1 and CDR2: ENHRY, SYGVKD.

The gene calls are TRBV2 and TRBJ2-3, with 10 bases matching TRBD2. Germline V gene data show CDR1 as SNHLY and CDR2 as FYNNEI. The CDR3 spans 14 residues. V lost 8 bases, J lost 6 bases, and 8 bases stayed unmatched. The DNA for the CDR3 is TGTGCCAGCGGCGGACTAGCGGAGCACGATACGCAGTATTTT. Its protein is CASGGLAEHDTQYF.

The genes are TRBV7-8 and TRBJ2-3, with 9 bases aligning to TRBD1. CDR1 is SGHVS, CDR2 FQNEAQ, per germline. The CDR3 is 15 amino acids. The V and J ends lost 5 bases and 7 bases, in that order; junction bases with no gene match: 10. This CDR3 is CASSPVTGGGHTQYF. The CDR3 bases are TGTGCCAGCAGCCCTGTGACAGGGGGAGGACATACGCAGTATTTT. Full variable domain (missing parts from reference TRBV7-8 and TRBJ2-3): GAGVSQSPRYKVAKRGQDVALRCDPISGHVSLFWYQQALGQGPEFLTYFQNEAQLDKSGLPSDRFFAERPEGSVSTLKIQRTQQEDSAVYLCASSPVTGGGHTQYFGPGTRLTVL.

This clone is a singleton in its sample. In nucleotides, the CDR3 is TGTGCCAGCTCACCACCGAGTTTGGAGACCCAGTACTTC. Translated: CASSPPSLETQYF. This rearrangement joins TRBV18 to TRBJ2-5; D uncertain. The CDR3 consists of 13 residues. Germline V gene data show CDR1 as KGHSH and CDR2 as LQKENI. Trimming took 0 bases from V and 5 from J, leaving 7 bases between them.

This sequence joins TRBV30 and TRBJ2-3; D possibly corresponds to TRBD2 (6 bases). Trimming removed 3 bases from V and 0 bases from J, with 10 bases in between. This CDR3 comprises 14 residues. The germline V gene has CDR1 GTSNPN and CDR2 SVGIG (reference sequence). CDR3 nucleotides: TGTGCCTGGAGGGGCGGGGTAAGCACAGATACGCAGTATTTT. Amino acid sequence: CAWRGGVSTDTQYF.

Concerning this clone: Sequence at one end of the junction differs from germline and may be a read error. V is TRBV29-1 and J is TRBJ1-5; the match to TRBD1 covers 7 bases. Germline values: CDR1 SQVTM, CDR2 ANQGSEA. The CDR3 spans 12 residues. The CDR3 is CSVGGGNQPQHF. The CDR3 nucleotides read TGCAGCGTTGGAGGGGGCAACCAGCCCCAGCATTTT.

V is TRBV9 and J is TRBJ2-3, with 14 bases lining up with TRBD2. CDR3 length: 19 amino acids. Germline V gives CDR1 SGDLS, CDR2 YYNGEE. The trim removed 3 bases at V and 0 bases at J, leaving 9 bases unmatched. The CDR3 region has the DNA TGTGCCAGCAGCGCGGGACTAGCGGGAGCCCGGGGGAGCACAGATACGCAGTATTTT. Translating gives CASSAGLAGARGSTDTQYF.

The rearrangement links TRBV5-6 to TRBJ1-1; TRBD1 agrees at 9 bases. Losses at the gene ends were 4 bases for V and 1 base for J; bases not matched to a gene: 8. The germline CDR1 and CDR2 sequences are SGHDT and YYEEEE. The CDR3 has 16 residues. DNA of the CDR3: TGTGCCAGCAGCGTTACAGGGGGCGCTGGGAACACTGAAGCTTTCTTT. Encoded protein: CASSVTGGAGNTEAFF.

The V and J genes are TRBV6-1 and TRBJ2-7, with 11 positions matching TRBD1. The V gene's germline CDR1 is MNHNS and CDR2 SASEGT. CDR3 length: 20 amino acids. V lost 0 bases to trimming and J lost 4 bases; unmatched junction nucleotides: 17. The CDR3 bases are TGTGCCAGCAGTGAAGCCCCGGACAGGGGGCGAAAGAATGTTCGGTACGAGCAGTACTTC. It translates to CASSEAPDRGRKNVRYEQYF.